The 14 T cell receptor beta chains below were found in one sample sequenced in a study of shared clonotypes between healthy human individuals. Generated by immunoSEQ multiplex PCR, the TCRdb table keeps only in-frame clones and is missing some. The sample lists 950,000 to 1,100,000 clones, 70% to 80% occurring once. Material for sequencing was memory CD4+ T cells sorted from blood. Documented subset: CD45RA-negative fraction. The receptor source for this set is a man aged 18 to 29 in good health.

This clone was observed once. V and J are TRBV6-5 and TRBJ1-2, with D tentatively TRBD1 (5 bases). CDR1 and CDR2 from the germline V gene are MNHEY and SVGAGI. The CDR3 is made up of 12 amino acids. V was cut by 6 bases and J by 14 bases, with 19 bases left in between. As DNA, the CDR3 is TGTGCCAGCAGCCCCACCGGGACCATGGGGACCTTC. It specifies CASSPTGTMGTF.

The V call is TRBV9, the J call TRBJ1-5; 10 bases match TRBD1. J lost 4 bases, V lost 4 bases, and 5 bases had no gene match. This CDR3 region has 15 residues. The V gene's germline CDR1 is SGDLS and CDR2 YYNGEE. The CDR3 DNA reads TGTGCCAGCAGCCTGACAGGGGGCTCGAATCAGCCCCAGCATTTT. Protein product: CASSLTGGSNQPQHF. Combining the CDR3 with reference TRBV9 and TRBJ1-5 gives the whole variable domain DSGVTQTPKHLITATGQRVTLRCSPRSGDLSVYWYQQSLDQGLQFLIQYYNGEERAKGNILERFSAQQFPDLHSELNLSSLELGDSALYFCASSLTGGSNQPQHFGDGTRLSIL.

CDR3 in DNA: TGCGCCATCCATGGTGGGACTAGCGGATTCACCGGGGAGCTGTTTTTT. Encoded protein: CAIHGGTSGFTGELFF. The rearrangement links TRBV10-2 to TRBJ2-2; 11 bases line up with TRBD2. CDR1 WSHSY and CDR2 SAAADI come from the germline V gene. The J segment lost 4 bases and the V segment lost 10 bases, leaving 11 bases of the junction unmatched. The CDR3 length is 16 residues.

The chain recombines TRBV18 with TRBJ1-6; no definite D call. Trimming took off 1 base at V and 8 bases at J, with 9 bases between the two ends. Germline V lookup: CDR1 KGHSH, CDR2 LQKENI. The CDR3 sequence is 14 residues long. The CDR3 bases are TGTGCCAGCTCACCACTCCCCACGGATTCACCCCTCCACTTT. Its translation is CASSPLPTDSPLHF.

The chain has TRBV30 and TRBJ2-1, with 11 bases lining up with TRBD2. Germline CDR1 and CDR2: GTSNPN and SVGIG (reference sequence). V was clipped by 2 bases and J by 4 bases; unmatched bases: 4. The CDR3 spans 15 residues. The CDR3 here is CAWSSSGRGYNEQFF. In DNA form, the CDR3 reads TGTGCCTGGAGTAGTAGCGGGAGGGGGTACAATGAGCAGTTCTTC.

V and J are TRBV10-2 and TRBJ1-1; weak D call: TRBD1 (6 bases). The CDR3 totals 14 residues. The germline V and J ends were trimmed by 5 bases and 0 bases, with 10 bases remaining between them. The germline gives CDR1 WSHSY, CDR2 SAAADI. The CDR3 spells CASSQQGVNTEAFF. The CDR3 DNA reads TGCGCCAGCAGTCAACAGGGAGTGAACACTGAAGCTTTCTTT.

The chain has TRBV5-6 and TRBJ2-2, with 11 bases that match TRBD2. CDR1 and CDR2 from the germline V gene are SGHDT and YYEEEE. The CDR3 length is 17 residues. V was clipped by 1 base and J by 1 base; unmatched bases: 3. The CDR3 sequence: CASSLLAGGMNTGELFF. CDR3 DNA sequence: TGTGCCAGCAGCTTGCTAGCGGGGGGCATGAACACCGGGGAGCTGTTTTTT.

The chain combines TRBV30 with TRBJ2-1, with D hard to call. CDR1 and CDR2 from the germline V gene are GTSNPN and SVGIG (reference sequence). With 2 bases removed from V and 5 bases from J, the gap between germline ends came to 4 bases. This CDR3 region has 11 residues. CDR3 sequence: CAWSMDNEQFF. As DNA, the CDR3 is TGTGCCTGGAGTATGGACAATGAGCAGTTCTTC.

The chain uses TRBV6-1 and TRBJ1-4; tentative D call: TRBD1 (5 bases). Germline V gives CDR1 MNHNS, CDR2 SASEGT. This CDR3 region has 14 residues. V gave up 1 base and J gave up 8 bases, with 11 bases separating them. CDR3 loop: CASSEVGGFEKLFF. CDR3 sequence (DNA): TGTGCCAGCAGTGAAGTTGGGGGGTTCGAAAAACTGTTTTTT.

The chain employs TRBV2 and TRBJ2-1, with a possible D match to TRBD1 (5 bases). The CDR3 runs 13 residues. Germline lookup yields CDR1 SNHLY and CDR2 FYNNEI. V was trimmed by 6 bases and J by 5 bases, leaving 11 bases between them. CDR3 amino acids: CASRRQPNNEQFF. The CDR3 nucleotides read TGTGCCAGCAGACGACAGCCTAACAATGAGCAGTTCTTC.

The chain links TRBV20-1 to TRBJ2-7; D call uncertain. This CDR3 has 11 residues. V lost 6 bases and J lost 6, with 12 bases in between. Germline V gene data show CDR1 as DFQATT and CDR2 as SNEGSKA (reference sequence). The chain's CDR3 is CSAHAVPEQYF. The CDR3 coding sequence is TGCAGTGCCCATGCTGTCCCCGAGCAGTACTTC.

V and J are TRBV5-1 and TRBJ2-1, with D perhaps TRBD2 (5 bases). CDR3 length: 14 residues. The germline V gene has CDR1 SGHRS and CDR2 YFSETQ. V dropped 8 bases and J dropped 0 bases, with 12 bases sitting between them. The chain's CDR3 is CASTSGSSYNEQFF. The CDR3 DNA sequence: TGCGCCAGTACCTCTGGGAGCTCCTACAATGAGCAGTTCTTC.

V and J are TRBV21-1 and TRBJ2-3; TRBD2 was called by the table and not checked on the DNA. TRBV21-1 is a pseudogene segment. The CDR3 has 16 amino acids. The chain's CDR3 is CASSKGRGRGTDTQYF. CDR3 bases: TGTGCCAGCAGCAAAGGAAGGGGGAGGGGCACAGATACGCAGTATTTT.

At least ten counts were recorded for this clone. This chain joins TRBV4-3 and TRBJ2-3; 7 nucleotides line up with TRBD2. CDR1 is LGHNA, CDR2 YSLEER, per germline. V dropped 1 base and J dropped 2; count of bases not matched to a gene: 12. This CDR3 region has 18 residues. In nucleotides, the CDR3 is TGCGCCAGCAGCCAAGGGACTAGTGGGGGTAGGTCCACAGATACGCAGTATTTT. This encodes CASSQGTSGGRSTDTQYF.